This entry describes one T cell receptor beta chain. This entry comes from a study of CD8 T cells in Susac syndrome. The authors reverse transcribed about 0.5 to 1 ug RNA with random hexamers. Each CDR3 protein is one row after TCRdb ran MiXCR on the immunoSEQ multiplex PCR reads. The sample includes over 200,000 distinct CDR3 sequences, 85% to 95% of them seen just once. V lost 6 bases, J lost 3 bases, and 5 bases stayed unmatched. Germline loops: CDR1 SQVTM, CDR2 ANQGSEA. CDR3 length equals 14 residues. This TCR was recovered from a human donor with multiple sclerosis. The sample consisted of CD4+ T cells from PBMCs. The chain recombines TRBV29-1 with TRBJ2-2, with TRBD1 matching over 9 bases. The CDR3 reads CSVGTGSYTGELFF. The CDR3 DNA reads TGCAGCGTCGGGACAGGGTCTTACACCGGGGAGCTGTTTTTT.